Sequencing of this T cell receptor beta chain was carried out in a study of cytomegalovirus exposure and HLA in healthy donors. Study-level background: In a later analysis, the roughly 130 validation repertoires were reported to have used the same platform as the 600 to 700 first-cohort repertoires. Whole-study results and caveats: The study recorded around 160 TCR beta chains that were cytomegalovirus-associated. Rarity characterized most TCR sequences, yet some public TCRs appeared in many donors.

Using immunoSEQ multiplex PCR, the repertoire was profiled, and TCRdb retains in-frame clones only, with some absent. The sample contains about 71,000 clones, about 95% of which appear only once. A word on this clone: Its antigen is unidentified.

The germline gives CDR1 PRHDT, CDR2 FYEKMQ (reference sequence). The CDR3 is 13 residues long. The ends were cut back, 2 bases at V and 3 bases at J, with 6 bases in the middle. Material: PBMCs. The rearrangement joins TRBV13 to TRBJ2-3; possible D gene TRBD1, 5 bases. This clonotype originated in a woman under 30 in good health and CMV-seronegative. Here the CDR3 reads CASSLRTTDTQYF. CDR3 nucleotides: TGTGCCAGCAGCTTAAGGACAACAGATACGCAGTATTTT. The full variable domain, rest sourced from reference TRBV13 and TRBJ2-3, is AAGVIQSPRHLIKEKRETATLKCYPIPRHDTVYWYQQGPGQDPQFLISFYEKMQSDKGSIPDRFSAQQFSDYHSELNMSSLELGDSALYFCASSLRTTDTQYFGPGTRLTVL.